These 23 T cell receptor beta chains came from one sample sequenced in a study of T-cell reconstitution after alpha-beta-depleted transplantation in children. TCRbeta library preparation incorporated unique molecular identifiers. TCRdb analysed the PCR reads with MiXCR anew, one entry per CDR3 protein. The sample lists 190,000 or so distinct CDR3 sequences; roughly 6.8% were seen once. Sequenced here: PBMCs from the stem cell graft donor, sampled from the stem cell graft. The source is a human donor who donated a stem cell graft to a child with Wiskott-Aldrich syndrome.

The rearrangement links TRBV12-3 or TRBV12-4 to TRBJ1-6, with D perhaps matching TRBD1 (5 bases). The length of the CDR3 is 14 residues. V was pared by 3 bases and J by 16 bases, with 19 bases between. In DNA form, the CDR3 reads TGTGCCAGCAGTTTCCGCCAGGGTAGATCGCCTCTCCACTTT. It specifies CASSFRQGRSPLHF.

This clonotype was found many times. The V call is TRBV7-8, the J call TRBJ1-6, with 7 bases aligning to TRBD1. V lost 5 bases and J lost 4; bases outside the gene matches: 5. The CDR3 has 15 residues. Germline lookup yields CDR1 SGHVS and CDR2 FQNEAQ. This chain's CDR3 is CASSTAGQYNSPLHF. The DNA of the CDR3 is TGTGCCAGCAGCACAGCGGGACAGTATAATTCACCCCTCCACTTT. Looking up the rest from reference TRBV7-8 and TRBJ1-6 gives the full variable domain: GAGVSQSPRYKVAKRGQDVALRCDPISGHVSLFWYQQALGQGPEFLTYFQNEAQLDKSGLPSDRFFAERPEGSVSTLKIQRTQQEDSAVYLCASSTAGQYNSPLHFGNGTRLTVT.

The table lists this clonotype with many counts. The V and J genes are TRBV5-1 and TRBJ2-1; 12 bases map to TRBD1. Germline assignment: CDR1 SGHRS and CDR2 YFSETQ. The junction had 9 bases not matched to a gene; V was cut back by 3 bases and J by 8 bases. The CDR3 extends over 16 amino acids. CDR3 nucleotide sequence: TGCGCCAGCAGCTCCTGGGGACAGGGGGCCTATGATGAGCAGTTCTTC. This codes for CASSSWGQGAYDEQFF.

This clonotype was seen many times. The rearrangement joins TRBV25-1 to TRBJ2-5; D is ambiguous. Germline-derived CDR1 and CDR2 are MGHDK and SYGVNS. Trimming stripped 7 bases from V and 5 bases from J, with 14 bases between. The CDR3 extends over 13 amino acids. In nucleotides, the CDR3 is TGTGCCAGCATGAAGGGATCATGGGAGACCCAGTACTTC. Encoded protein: CASMKGSWETQYF.

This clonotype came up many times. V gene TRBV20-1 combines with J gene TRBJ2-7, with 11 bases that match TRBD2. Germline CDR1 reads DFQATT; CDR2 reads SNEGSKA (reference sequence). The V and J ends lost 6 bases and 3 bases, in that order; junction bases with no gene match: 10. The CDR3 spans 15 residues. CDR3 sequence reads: CSAASGTSGLYEQYF. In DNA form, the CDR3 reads TGCAGTGCGGCGTCTGGGACTAGCGGCCTCTACGAGCAGTACTTC.

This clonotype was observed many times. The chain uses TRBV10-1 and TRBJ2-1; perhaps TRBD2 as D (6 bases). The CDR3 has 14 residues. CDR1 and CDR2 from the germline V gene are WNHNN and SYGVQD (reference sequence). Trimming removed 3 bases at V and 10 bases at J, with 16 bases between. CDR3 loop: CASSDPTGAAEQFF. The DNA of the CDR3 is TGCGCCAGCAGTGATCCGACGGGAGCGGCCGAGCAGTTCTTC.

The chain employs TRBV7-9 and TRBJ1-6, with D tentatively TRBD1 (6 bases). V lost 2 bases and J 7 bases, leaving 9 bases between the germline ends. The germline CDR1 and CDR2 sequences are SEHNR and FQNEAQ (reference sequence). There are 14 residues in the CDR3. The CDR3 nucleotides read TGTGCCAGCAGCTTAACAGGGAAAAATTCACCCCTCCACTTT. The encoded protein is CASSLTGKNSPLHF.

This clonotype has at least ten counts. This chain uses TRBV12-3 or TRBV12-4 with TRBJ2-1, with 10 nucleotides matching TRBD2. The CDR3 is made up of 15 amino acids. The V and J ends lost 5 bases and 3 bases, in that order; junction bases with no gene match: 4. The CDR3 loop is CASSNSGRSYNEQFF. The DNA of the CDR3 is TGTGCCAGCAGTAATAGCGGGAGGAGCTACAATGAGCAGTTCTTC.

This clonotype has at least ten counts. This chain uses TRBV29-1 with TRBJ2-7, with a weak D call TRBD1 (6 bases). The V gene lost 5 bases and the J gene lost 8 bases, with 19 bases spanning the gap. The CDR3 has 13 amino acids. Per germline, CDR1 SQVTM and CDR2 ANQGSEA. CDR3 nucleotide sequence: TGCAGCGTTAGATCTCCAGGGGCGTCCAAGCAGTACTTC. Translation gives CSVRSPGASKQYF.

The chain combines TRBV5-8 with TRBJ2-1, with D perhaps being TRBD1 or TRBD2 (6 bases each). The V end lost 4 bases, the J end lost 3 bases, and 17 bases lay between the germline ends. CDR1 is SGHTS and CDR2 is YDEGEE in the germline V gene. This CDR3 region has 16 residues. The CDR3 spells CASSPGEDRYYNEQFF. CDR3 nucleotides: TGTGCCAGCAGCCCTGGGGAGGACAGATACTACAATGAGCAGTTCTTC.

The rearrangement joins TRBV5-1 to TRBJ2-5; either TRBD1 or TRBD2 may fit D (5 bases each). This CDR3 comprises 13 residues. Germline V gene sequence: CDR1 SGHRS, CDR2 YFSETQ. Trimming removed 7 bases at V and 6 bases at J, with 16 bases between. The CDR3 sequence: CASSEGRLKTQYF. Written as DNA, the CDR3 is TGCGCCAGCTCTGAGGGACGCTTAAAGACCCAGTACTTC.

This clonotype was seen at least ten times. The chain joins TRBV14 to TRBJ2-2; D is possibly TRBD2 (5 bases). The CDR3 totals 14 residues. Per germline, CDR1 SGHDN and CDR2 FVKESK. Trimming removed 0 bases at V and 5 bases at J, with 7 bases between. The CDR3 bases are TGTGCCAGCAGCCAAGATCTAGCAACCGGGGAGCTGTTTTTT. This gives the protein CASSQDLATGELFF. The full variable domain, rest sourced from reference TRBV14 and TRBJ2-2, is EAGVTQFPSHSVIEKGQTVTLRCDPISGHDNLYWYRRVMGKEIKFLLHFVKESKQDESGMPNNRFLAERTGGTYSTLKVQPAELEDSGVYFCASSQDLATGELFFGEGSRLTVL.

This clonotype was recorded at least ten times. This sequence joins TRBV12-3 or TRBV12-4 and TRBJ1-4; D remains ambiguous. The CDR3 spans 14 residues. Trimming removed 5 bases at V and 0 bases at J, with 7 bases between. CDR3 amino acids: CASSGDATNEKLFF. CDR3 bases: TGTGCCAGCAGTGGGGATGCAACTAATGAAAAACTGTTTTTT.

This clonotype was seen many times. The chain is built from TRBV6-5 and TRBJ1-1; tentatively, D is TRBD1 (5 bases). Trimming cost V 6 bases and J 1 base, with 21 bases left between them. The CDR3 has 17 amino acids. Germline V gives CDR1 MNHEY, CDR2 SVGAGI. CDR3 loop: CASRTLDSHGGNTEAFF. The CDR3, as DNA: TGTGCCAGCAGAACTCTCGACAGCCACGGAGGGAACACTGAAGCTTTCTTT.

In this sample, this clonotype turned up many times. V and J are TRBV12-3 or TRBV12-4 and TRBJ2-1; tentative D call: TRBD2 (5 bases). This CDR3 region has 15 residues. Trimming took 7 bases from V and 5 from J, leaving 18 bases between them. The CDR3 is CASTPMGSVDNEQFF. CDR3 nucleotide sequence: TGTGCCAGCACCCCGATGGGTAGCGTAGACAATGAGCAGTTCTTC.

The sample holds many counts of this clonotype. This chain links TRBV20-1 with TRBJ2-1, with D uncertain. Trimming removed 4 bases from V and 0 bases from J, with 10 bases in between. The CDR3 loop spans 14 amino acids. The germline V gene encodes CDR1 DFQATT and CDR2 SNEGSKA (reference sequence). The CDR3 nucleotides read TGCAGTGCTAAATGGATTAGCTCCTACAATGAGCAGTTCTTC. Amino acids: CSAKWISSYNEQFF.

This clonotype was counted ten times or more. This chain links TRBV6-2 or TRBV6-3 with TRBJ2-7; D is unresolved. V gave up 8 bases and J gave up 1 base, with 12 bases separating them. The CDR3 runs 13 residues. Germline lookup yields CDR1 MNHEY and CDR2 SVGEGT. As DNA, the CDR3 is TGTGCCAGCCGAGAAAGTGTATCCTACGAGCAGTACTTC. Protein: CASRESVSYEQYF.

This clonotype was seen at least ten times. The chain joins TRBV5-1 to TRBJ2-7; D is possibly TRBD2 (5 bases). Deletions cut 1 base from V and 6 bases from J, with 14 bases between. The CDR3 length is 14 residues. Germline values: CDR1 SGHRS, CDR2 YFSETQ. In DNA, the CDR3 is TGCGCCAGCAGCTTGTCTCAGCGGCTTGTCGAGCAGTACTTC. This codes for CASSLSQRLVEQYF. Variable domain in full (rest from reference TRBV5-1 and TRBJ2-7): KAGVTQTPRYLIKTRGQQVTLSCSPISGHRSVSWYQQTPGQGLQFLFEYFSETQRNKGNFPGRFSGRQFSNSRSEMNVSTLELGDSALYLCASSLSQRLVEQYFGPGTRLTVT.

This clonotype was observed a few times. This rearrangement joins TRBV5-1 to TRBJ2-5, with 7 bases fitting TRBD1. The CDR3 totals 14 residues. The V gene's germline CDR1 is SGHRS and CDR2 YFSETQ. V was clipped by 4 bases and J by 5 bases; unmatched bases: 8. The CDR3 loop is CASSASRGRETQYF. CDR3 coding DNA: TGCGCCAGCAGCGCGAGTAGGGGGCGGGAGACCCAGTACTTC.

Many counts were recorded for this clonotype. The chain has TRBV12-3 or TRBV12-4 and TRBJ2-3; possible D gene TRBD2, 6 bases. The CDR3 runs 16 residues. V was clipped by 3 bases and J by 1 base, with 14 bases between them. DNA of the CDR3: TGTGCCAGCAGTTTTGGTCCCGGGGGAGGCACAGATACGCAGTATTTT. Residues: CASSFGPGGGTDTQYF.

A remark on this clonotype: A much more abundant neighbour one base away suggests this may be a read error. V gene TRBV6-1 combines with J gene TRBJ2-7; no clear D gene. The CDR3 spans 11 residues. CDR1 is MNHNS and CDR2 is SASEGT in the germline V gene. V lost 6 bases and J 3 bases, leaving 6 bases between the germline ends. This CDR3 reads CASRGNYEQYF. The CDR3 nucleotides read TGTGCCAGCAGGGGCAACTACGAGCAGTACTTC.

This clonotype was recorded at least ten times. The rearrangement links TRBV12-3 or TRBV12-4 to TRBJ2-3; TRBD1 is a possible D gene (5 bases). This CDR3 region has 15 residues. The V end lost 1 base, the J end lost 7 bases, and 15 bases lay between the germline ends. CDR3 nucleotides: TGTGCCAGCAGTTTAGGCAGGGCGAGTGGGAATACGCAGTATTTT. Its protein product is CASSLGRASGNTQYF.

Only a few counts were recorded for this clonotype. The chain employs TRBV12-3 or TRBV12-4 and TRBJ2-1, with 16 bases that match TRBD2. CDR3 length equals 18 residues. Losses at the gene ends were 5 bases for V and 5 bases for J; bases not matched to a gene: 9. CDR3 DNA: TGTGCCAGCAGTCCCCCCAGGGGACTAGCGGGAGGGCACAATGAGCAGTTCTTC. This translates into CASSPPRGLAGGHNEQFF.